This TCR beta chain was sequenced during a study of spatial heterogeneity in lung cancer. On the study more broadly: Available PBMC from follow-up, collected a median of about 26 months after resection, underwent sequencing. Detection consistently captured more beta-chain sequences than alpha-chain sequences.

Note on this clonotype: Its specificity is not known.

TCR cDNA molecules were tagged individually, and each one carried a unique molecular identifier. Each CDR3 protein gets one entry after TCRdb re-called the 5' RACE reads with MiXCR. Counted here are some 120,000 distinct CDR3 sequences, 12% occurring once; the ten biggest clones make up 15% to 20%. Overall study findings and caveats: Circulating ubiquitous expanded tumor TCRs were observed more frequently at resection than at follow-up.

Sample time point: blood at routine non-recurrence follow-up after resection. Whole RNA, isolated from tumor, nontumor lung or frozen PBMC, was sequenced without prior sorting. Trimming removed 0 bases at V and 6 bases at J, with 16 bases between. CDR1 and CDR2 from the germline V gene are SGDLS and YYNGEE. This CDR3 is 15 amino acids long. The source is a male donor with early-stage non-small cell lung cancer. The sample here was PBMCs, taken at follow-up. The chain has TRBV9 and TRBJ2-7, with a possible D match to TRBD1 (6 bases). In nucleotides, the CDR3 is TGTGCCAGCAGCGTAGAATGGCAGGGGATGGGCGAGCAGTACTTC. This translates into CASSVEWQGMGEQYF.